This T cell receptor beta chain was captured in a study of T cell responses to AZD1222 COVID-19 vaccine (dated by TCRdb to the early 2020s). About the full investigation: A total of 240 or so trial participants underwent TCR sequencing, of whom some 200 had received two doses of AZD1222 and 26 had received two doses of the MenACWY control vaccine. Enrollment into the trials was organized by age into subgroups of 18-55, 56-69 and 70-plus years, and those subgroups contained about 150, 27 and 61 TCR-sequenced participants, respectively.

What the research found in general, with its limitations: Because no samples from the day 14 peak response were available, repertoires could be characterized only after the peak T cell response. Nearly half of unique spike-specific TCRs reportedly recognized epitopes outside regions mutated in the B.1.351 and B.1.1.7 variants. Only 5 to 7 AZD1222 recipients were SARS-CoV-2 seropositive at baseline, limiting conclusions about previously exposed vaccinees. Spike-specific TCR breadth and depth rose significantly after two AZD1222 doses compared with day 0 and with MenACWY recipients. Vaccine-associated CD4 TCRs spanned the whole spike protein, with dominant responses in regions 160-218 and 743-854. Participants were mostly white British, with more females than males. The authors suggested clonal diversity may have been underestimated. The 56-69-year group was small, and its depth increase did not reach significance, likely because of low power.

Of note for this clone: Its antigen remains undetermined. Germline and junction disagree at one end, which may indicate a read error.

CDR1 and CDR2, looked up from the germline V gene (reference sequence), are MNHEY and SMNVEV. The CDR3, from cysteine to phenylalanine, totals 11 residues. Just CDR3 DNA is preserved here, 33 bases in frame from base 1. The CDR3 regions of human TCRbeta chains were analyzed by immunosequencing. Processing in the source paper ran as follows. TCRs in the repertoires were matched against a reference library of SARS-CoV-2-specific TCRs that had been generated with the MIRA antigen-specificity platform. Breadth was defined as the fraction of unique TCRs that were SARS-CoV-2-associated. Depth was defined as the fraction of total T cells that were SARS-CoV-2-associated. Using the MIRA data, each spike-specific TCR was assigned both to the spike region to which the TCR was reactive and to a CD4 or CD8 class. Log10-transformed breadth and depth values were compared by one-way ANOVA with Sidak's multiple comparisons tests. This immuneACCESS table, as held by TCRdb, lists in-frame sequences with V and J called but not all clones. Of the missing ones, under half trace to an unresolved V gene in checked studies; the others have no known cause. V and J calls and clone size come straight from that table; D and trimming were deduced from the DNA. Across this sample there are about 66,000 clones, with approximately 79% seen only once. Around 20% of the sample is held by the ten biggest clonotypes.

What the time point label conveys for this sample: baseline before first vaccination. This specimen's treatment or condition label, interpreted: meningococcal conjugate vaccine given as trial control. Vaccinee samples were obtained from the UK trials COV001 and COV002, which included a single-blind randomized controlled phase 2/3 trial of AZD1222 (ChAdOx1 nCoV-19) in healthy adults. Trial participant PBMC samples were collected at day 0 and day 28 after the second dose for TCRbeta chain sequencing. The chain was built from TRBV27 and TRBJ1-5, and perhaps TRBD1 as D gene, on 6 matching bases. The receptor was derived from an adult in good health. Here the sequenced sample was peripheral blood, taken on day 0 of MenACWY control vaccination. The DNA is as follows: TGCGAGTGGCAGGGGAATGAGCCCCAGCATTTT. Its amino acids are CEWQGNEPQHF.